One sample yielded the 10 T cell receptor beta chains listed below, sequenced in a study of cytomegalovirus exposure and HLA in healthy donors listed by TCRdb under 2017. Receptors were amplified or captured by the immunoSEQ multiplex PCR assay. A mixture of 60 forward primers for TCR Vbeta segments and 13 reverse primers for TCR Jbeta segments was used in the multiplex PCR. Not all clones reach the TCRdb copy of this immuneACCESS table, which keeps in-frame sequences only. Checked studies attribute under half of the gap to unresolved V genes and leave the rest unexplained. For this sample the table gives about 150,000 clones, of which approximately 84% were detected only once. Roughly 2.3% of the sample is in the top ten clones. Sequenced material: PBMCs. Receptors originate from a woman aged 18-35 years in good health and CMV-seronegative.

V is TRBV7-9 and J is TRBJ2-2; perhaps TRBD1 as D (6 bases). Germline V gene sequence: CDR1 SEHNR, CDR2 FQNEAQ (reference sequence). CDR3 length equals 15 residues. V was cut by 3 bases and J by 4 bases, with 12 bases left in between. CDR3 coding DNA: TGTGCCAGCAGCTTGAGGACAGTTATCACCGGGGAGCTGTTTTTT. Protein: CASSLRTVITGELFF.

The chain combines TRBV10-3 with TRBJ2-1, with 9 bases fitting TRBD1. Germline loops: CDR1 ENHRY, CDR2 SYGVKD. The CDR3 loop spans 18 amino acids. The CDR3 DNA reads as TGTGCAGCAGCTCGGGGACAGGGAAGGGCAGGGGGGAATAATGAGCAGTTCTTC. Protein product: CAAARGQGRAGGNNEQFF.

The chain employs TRBV11-3 and TRBJ2-5, with 10 bases matching TRBD1. V lost 2 bases and J lost 1; bases outside the gene matches: 1. CDR1 is SGHNT, CDR2 YENEEA, per germline. This CDR3 spans 15 amino acids. CDR3 sequence (DNA): TGTGCCAGCAGCTTATGGACAGGGGGCCAAGAGACCCAGTACTTC. The encoded protein is CASSLWTGGQETQYF.

This clone was observed once. The chain employs TRBV7-2 and TRBJ1-4, with 9 bases matching TRBD1. Unmatched junction bases numbered 12, after V lost 5 bases and J lost 2 bases. This CDR3 is built from 18 residues. Germline values: CDR1 SGHTA, CDR2 FQGNSA. DNA of the CDR3: TGTGCCAGCAGCCATGGGGACAGGGCCTCCGAGACTAATGAAAAACTGTTTTTT. The encoded protein is CASSHGDRASETNEKLFF.

The V and J genes are TRBV18 and TRBJ1-3; D is uncertain. Germline lookup yields CDR1 KGHSH and CDR2 LQKENI. Deletions cut 2 bases from V and 1 base from J, with 9 bases between. The CDR3 totals 15 residues. CDR3 coding DNA: TGTGCCAGCTCACCAAGGTCGGGGTCTGGAAACACCATATATTTT. Amino acids: CASSPRSGSGNTIYF. The complete variable domain, with remaining parts taken from reference TRBV18 and TRBJ1-3, reads NAGVMQNPRHLVRRRGQEARLRCSPMKGHSHVYWYRQLPEEGLKFMVYLQKENIIDESGMPKERFSAEFPKEGPSILRIQQVVRGDSAAYFCASSPRSGSGNTIYFGEGSWLTVV.

The chain has TRBV7-9 and TRBJ2-1, with unresolved D. Trimming took off 5 bases at V and 7 bases at J, with 12 bases between the two ends. Germline CDR1 and CDR2: SEHNR and FQNEAQ (reference sequence). CDR3 size: 13 residues. The CDR3 region has the DNA TGTGCCAGCAGCGACAATCTTCCAAATGAGCAGTTCTTC. The encoded protein is CASSDNLPNEQFF.

This clone occurred a few times. This chain uses TRBV7-3 with TRBJ2-1; weak D call: TRBD2 (6 bases). The CDR3 totals 15 residues. Trimming stripped 2 bases from V and 6 bases from J, with 14 bases between. Germline V CDR1 and CDR2: SGHTA, FQGTGA. The CDR3 sequence is CASSLGGTWGNEQFF. CDR3 nucleotide sequence: TGTGCCAGCAGCTTAGGGGGGACCTGGGGCAATGAGCAGTTCTTC.

This clone was counted a few times. The V call is TRBV4-3, the J call TRBJ2-7; 7 bases are a match to TRBD1. J was trimmed by 6 bases and V by 3 bases; bases with no gene match: 8. Germline V lookup: CDR1 LGHNA, CDR2 YSLEER. This CDR3 spans 14 amino acids. CDR3 in DNA: TGCGCCAGCAGCCACGCTTACCCAGGGGGCGAGCAGTACTTC. As protein: CASSHAYPGGEQYF.

The rearrangement uses TRBV2 and TRBJ2-3; D unresolved. Germline CDR1 and CDR2: SNHLY and FYNNEI. The CDR3 is 14 amino acids. Trimming stripped 7 bases from V and 6 bases from J, with 17 bases between. The CDR3 coding sequence is TGTGCCAGCATGGTTGGATGGAGCGCGGATACGCAGTATTTT. Protein sequence: CASMVGWSADTQYF.

The chain uses TRBV7-8 and TRBJ1-2; no clear D. CDR1 and CDR2 (germline): SGHVS, FQNEAQ. The ends were cut back, 5 bases at V and 2 bases at J, with 15 bases in the middle. There are 15 residues in the CDR3. The DNA of the CDR3 is TGTGCCAGCAGCCCTCAATTTTATCAGAACTATGGCTACACCTTC. Translating gives CASSPQFYQNYGYTF.